The 20 T cell receptor beta chains presented below share a single source sample, sequenced in a study of T cell responses to AZD1222 COVID-19 vaccine. The repertoire was sequenced with immunoSEQ multiplex PCR; TCRdb's copy has only in-frame clones and lacks some. Among some 150,000 clones, 85% to 95% were seen once, and the ten largest hold over 1.2%. The sample here was peripheral blood, taken 28 days after the second AZD1222 dose. The source of these receptors is an adult who received the AZD1222 COVID-19 vaccine.

The CDR3 loop reads CASGLLGSAHEQYF. The CDR3 DNA sequence: TGTGCTAGTGGTTTACTGGGATCGGCCCACGAGCAGTACTTC. V is TRBV12-5 and J is TRBJ2-7, with D unresolved. CDR3 length equals 14 residues. Per germline, CDR1 LGHNT and CDR2 FRNRAP. V lost 3 bases to trimming and J lost 5 bases, with 14 bases between them.

This CDR3 reads CASSSRTGNEQFF. The CDR3 nucleotides read TGTGCCAGCAGTTCGAGGACAGGAAATGAGCAGTTCTTC. J is TRBJ2-1 and V is TRBV11-1; 7 bases are a match to TRBD1. CDR3 length equals 13 residues. V was clipped by 6 bases and J by 7 bases; unmatched bases: 6. CDR1 is SGHAT, CDR2 FQDESV, per germline (reference sequence). Variable domain in full (rest from reference TRBV11-1 and TRBJ2-1): EAEVAQSPRYKITEKSQAVAFWCDPISGHATLYWYRQILGQGPELLVQFQDESVVDDSQLPKDRFSAERLKGVDSTLKIQPAELGDSAMYLCASSSRTGNEQFFGPGTRLTVL.

The chain combines TRBV4-1 with TRBJ1-3; D call uncertain. Germline values: CDR1 MGHRA, CDR2 YSYEKL. V was clipped by 6 bases and J by 10 bases, with 22 bases between them. The CDR3 length is 15 residues. The CDR3 bases are TGCGCCAGCAGTAAGAGGACCGATTCTCTAGAGACCATATATTTT. Translated: CASSKRTDSLETIYF.

This chain joins TRBV28 and TRBJ1-1, with D perhaps TRBD1 (6 bases). The CDR3 length is 12 residues. Germline V CDR1 and CDR2: MDHEN, SYDVKM. V was trimmed by 5 bases and J by 11 bases, leaving 15 bases between them. In DNA, the CDR3 is TGTGCCAGCAGTCTGGGACAATCCCGTGCTTTCTTT. Translating gives CASSLGQSRAFF.

The table lists this clone with a count of one. The gene calls are TRBV3-1 (or the pseudogene TRBV3-2) and TRBJ2-1; 9 positions match TRBD2. The CDR3 has 15 amino acids. Germline V gene data show CDR1 as LGHDT and CDR2 as YNNKEL (reference sequence). The junction had 10 bases not matched to a gene; V was cut back by 5 bases and J by 8 bases. In nucleotides, the CDR3 is TGTGCCAGCAGCTCAAATAGCGGGGGAGGCTATGAGCAGTTCTTC. Translating it yields CASSSNSGGGYEQFF.

This clone was seen once. This chain joins TRBV3-1 (or the pseudogene TRBV3-2) and TRBJ1-3, with D maybe TRBD1 (5 bases). The CDR3 covers 15 residues. V was clipped by 0 bases and J by 3 bases, with 9 bases between them. Germline-derived CDR1 and CDR2 are LGHDT and YNNKEL (reference sequence). CDR3 residues: CASSQDPGLGNTIYF. The CDR3 bases are TGTGCCAGCAGCCAAGATCCGGGGCTTGGAAACACCATATATTTT.

In this sample, this clone turned up a few times. The V and J genes are TRBV6-4 and TRBJ2-7; TRBD2 might be the D (6 bases). V was pared by 6 bases and J by 5 bases, with 29 bases between. CDR1 and CDR2 from the germline V gene are MRHNA and SNTAGT. The CDR3 length is 18 residues. In nucleotides, the CDR3 is TGTGCCAGCAGGGCCCCGGGAGCGATACCCATTAGGCCGGACGAGCAGTACTTC. Protein: CASRAPGAIPIRPDEQYF.

This chain connects TRBV7-9 to TRBJ2-5; possible D gene TRBD1, 6 bases. The CDR3 length is 13 residues. Germline V lookup: CDR1 SEHNR, CDR2 FQNEAQ (reference sequence). V lost 6 bases and J lost 7, with 15 bases in between. The CDR3: CASRPGQGWTQYF. In nucleotides, the CDR3 is TGTGCCAGCAGACCCGGCCAGGGGTGGACCCAGTACTTC.

The chain joins TRBV19 to TRBJ2-7; TRBD1 matches at 9 bases. The V gene's germline CDR1 is LNHDA and CDR2 SQIVND (reference sequence). Trimming removed 3 bases from V and 3 bases from J; junction bases left unmatched: 9. This CDR3 comprises 16 residues. CDR3 loop: CASSILPGTGHYEQYF. The CDR3 DNA reads as TGTGCCAGTAGTATCCTTCCAGGGACAGGGCACTACGAGCAGTACTTC.

V usage is TRBV19 and J usage is TRBJ2-7; D is perhaps TRBD2 (5 bases). Per germline, CDR1 LNHDA and CDR2 SQIVND (reference sequence). The CDR3 is 16 amino acids. The V end was cut by 1 base, the J end by 2 bases, with 15 bases between. For the CDR3, the DNA is TGTGCCAGTAGTATAGGAGGTGCGGGCAGGCCCTACGAGCAGTACTTC. Translated: CASSIGGAGRPYEQYF.

This clone came up once. The V gene is TRBV19, the J gene TRBJ2-1; D not resolved. The length of the CDR3 is 11 residues. Germline V lookup: CDR1 LNHDA, CDR2 SQIVND (reference sequence). The V end was cut by 6 bases, the J end by 4 bases, with 4 bases between. The CDR3 region is CASSKYNEQFF. CDR3 DNA sequence: TGTGCCAGTAGCAAGTACAATGAGCAGTTCTTC.

The chain recombines TRBV11-2 with TRBJ2-3; tentative D call: TRBD2 (6 bases). Germline V gene data show CDR1 as SGHAT and CDR2 as FQNNGV. CDR3 length: 15 residues. V was cut by 3 bases and J by 0 bases, with 10 bases left in between. As DNA, the CDR3 is TGTGCCAGCAGCTTCCGGGAGCCTAGCACAGATACGCAGTATTTT. Protein product: CASSFREPSTDTQYF.

The CDR3 nucleotides are TGTGCCAGCAGCTGGACGGGAGGGGAAACAAGCCGAATAGTTGGTACTTTCTTT. The encoded protein is CASSWTGGETSRIVGTFF. This rearrangement joins TRBV5-4 to TRBJ1-1; tentative D call: TRBD1 (5 bases). The CDR3 runs to 18 residues. With 3 bases removed from V and 12 bases from J, the gap between germline ends came to 33 bases. Per germline, CDR1 SGHNT and CDR2 YYREEE (reference sequence).

The chain is built from TRBV7-9 and TRBJ2-3; TRBD2 agrees at 7 bases. V was clipped by 1 base and J by 3 bases; unmatched bases: 10. Germline CDR1 is SEHNR and CDR2 is FQNEAQ (reference sequence). This CDR3 is built from 17 residues. The CDR3 spells CASSLGASGDRTDTQYF. CDR3 bases: TGTGCCAGCAGCTTAGGGGCCAGCGGGGACCGGACAGATACGCAGTATTTT.

This clone appeared a few times. This chain connects TRBV7-2 to TRBJ1-5, with D maybe TRBD1 (5 bases). This CDR3 has 14 residues. Trimming left V 2 bases short and J 5 bases short, with 10 bases between. Germline CDR1 is SGHTA and CDR2 is FQGNSA. The CDR3 nucleotides are TGTGCCAGCAGCTTATTGGGGCCGTATCAGCCCCAGCATTTT. Translating it yields CASSLLGPYQPQHF.

The chain combines TRBV11-2 with TRBJ2-7, with a weak D call TRBD1 (6 bases). CDR3 length: 12 residues. V was clipped by 3 bases and J by 4 bases, with 7 bases between them. The germline V gene encodes CDR1 SGHAT and CDR2 FQNNGV. The CDR3 DNA is TGTGCCAGCAGCTTCAGGGGTTACGAGCAGTACTTC. Its protein is CASSFRGYEQYF.

The V and J genes are TRBV4-1 and TRBJ2-4; the match to TRBD2 covers 11 bases. Germline CDR1 and CDR2: MGHRA and YSYEKL. Trimming removed 0 bases from V and 0 bases from J; junction bases left unmatched: 7. This CDR3 spans 19 amino acids. Here the CDR3 reads CASSQDRGTSGLAKNIQYF. The CDR3 DNA is TGCGCCAGCAGCCAAGATCGAGGGACTAGCGGCCTAGCCAAAAACATTCAGTACTTC.

The V and J genes are TRBV27 and TRBJ2-7; 8 bases match TRBD1. The V and J ends lost 8 bases and 3 bases, in that order; junction bases with no gene match: 6. Germline V lookup: CDR1 MNHEY, CDR2 SMNVEV (reference sequence). This CDR3 is 13 amino acids long. CDR3 nucleotide sequence: TGTGCCAGCGCGGACAGGGAGCGCTACGAGCAGTACTTC. It is translated as CASADRERYEQYF.

The chain links TRBV5-5 to TRBJ1-2, with D uncertain. Trimming cost V 1 base and J 3 bases, with 19 bases left between them. Germline V CDR1 and CDR2: SGHKS, YYEKEE (reference sequence). This CDR3 has 17 amino acids. The CDR3 nucleotides are TGTGCCAGCAGCTTGATGGCAATGGCCCTTTATGACTATGGCTACACCTTC. It yields the protein CASSLMAMALYDYGYTF.

This clone was recorded only once. This chain connects TRBV28 to TRBJ2-6, with D perhaps matching TRBD1 (5 bases). Trimming removed 6 bases at V and 2 bases at J, with 20 bases between. Per germline, CDR1 MDHEN and CDR2 SYDVKM. The CDR3 length is 18 residues. The CDR3 coding sequence is TGTGCCAGCAGGATGGGCTTCGGCAGGGCAGCTGGGGCCAACGTCCTGACTTTC. Protein product: CASRMGFGRAAGANVLTF.